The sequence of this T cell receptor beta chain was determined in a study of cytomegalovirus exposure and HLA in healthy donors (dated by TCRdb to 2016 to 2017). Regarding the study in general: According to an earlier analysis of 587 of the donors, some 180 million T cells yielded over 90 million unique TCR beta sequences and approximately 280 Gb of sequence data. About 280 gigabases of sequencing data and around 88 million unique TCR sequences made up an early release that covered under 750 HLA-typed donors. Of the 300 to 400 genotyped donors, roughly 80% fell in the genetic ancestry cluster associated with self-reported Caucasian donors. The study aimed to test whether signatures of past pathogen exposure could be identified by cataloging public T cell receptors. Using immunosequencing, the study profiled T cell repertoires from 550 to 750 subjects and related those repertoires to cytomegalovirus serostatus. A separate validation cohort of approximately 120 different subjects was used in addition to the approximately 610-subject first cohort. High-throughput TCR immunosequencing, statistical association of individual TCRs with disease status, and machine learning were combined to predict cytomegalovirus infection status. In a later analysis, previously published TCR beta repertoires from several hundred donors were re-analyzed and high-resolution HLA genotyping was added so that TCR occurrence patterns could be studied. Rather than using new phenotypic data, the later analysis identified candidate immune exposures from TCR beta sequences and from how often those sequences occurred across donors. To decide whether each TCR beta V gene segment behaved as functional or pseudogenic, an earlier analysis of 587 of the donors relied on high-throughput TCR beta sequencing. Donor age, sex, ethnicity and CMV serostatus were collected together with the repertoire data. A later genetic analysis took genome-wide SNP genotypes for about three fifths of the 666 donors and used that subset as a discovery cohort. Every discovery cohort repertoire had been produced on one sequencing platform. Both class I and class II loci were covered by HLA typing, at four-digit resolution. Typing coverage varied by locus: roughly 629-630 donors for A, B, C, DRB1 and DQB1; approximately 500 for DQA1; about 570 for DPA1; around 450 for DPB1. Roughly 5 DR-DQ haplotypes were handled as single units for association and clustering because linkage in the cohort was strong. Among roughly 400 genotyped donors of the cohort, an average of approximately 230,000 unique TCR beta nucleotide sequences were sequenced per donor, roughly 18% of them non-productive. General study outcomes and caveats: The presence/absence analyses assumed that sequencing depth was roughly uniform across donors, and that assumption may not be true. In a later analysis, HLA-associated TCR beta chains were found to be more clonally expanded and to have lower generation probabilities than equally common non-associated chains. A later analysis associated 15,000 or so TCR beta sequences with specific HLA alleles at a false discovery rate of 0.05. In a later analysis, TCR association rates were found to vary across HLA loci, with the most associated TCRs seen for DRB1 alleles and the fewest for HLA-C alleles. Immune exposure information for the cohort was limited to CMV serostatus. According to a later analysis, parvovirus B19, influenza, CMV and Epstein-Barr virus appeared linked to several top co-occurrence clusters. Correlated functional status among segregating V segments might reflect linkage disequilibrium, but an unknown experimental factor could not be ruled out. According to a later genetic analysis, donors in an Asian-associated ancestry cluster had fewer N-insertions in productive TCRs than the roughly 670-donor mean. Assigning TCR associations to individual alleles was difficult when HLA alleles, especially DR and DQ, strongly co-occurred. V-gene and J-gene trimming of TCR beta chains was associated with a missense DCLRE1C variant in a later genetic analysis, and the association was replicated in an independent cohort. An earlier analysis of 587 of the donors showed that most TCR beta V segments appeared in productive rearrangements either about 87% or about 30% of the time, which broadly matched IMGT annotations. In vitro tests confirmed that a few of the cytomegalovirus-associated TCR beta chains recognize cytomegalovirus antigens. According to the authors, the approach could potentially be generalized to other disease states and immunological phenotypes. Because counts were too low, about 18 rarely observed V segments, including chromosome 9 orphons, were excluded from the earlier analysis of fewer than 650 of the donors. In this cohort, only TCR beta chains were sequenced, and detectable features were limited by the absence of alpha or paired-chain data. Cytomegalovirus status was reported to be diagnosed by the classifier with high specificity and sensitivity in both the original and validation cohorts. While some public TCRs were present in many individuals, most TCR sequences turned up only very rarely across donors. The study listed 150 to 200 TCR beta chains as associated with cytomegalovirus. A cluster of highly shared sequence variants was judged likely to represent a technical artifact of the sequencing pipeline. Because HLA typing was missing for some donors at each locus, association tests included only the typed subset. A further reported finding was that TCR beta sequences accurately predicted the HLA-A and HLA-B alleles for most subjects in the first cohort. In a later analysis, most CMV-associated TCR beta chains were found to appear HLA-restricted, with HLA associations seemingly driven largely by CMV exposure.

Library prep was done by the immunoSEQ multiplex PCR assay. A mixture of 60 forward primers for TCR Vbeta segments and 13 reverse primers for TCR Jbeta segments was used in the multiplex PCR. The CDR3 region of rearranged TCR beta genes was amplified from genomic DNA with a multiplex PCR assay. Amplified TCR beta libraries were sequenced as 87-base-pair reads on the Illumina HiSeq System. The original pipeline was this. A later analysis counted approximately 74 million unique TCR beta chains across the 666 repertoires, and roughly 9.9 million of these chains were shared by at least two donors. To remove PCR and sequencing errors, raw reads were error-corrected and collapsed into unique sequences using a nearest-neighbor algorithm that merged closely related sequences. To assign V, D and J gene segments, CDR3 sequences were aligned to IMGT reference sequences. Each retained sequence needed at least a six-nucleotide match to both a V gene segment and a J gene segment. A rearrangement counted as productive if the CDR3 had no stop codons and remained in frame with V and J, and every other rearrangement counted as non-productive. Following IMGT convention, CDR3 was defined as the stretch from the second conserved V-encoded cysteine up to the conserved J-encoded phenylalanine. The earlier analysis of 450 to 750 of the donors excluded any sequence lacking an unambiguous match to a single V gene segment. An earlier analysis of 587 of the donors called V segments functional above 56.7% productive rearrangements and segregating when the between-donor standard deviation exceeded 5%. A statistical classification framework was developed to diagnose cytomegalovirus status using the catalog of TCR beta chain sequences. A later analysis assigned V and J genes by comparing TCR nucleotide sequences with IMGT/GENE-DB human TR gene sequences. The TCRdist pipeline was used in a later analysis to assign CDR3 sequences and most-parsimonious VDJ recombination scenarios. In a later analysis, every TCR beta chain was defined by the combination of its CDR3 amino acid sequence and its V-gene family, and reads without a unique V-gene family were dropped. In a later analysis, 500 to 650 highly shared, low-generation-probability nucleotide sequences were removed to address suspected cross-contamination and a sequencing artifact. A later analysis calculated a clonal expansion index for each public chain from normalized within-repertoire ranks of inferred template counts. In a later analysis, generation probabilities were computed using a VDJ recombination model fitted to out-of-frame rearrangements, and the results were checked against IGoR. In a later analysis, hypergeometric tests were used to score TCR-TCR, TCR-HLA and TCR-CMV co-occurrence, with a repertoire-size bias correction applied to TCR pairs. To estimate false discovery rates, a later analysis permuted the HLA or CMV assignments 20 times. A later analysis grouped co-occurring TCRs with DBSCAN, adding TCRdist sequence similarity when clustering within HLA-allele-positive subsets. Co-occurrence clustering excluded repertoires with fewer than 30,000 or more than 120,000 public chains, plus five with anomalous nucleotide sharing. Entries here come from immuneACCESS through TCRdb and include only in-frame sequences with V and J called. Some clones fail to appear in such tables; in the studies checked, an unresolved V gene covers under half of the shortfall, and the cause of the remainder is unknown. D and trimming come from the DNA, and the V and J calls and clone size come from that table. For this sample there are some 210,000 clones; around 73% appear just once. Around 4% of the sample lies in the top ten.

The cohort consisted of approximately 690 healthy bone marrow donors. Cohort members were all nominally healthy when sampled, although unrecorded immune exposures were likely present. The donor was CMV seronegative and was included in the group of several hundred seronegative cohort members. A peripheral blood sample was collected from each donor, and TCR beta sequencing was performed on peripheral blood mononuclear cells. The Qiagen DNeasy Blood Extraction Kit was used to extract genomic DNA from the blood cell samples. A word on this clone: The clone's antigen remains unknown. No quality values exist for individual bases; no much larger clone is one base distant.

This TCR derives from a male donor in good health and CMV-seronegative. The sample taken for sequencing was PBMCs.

The CDR3 reads CASRSTPNLGDTEAFF. In nucleotides, the sequence is TGCGCCAGCAGATCAACGCCTAACCTAGGGGACACTGAAGCTTTCTTT. The chain is made from TRBV5-1 and TRBJ1-1; a weak D assignment points to TRBD1 (5 bases agree). Via the germline V gene, CDR1 is SGHRS and CDR2 YFSETQ. V gives up 5 bases and J gives up 3 bases, and the segment between their germline ends measures 20 bases. The CDR3 numbers 16 residues from cysteine through phenylalanine. The entry retains the CDR3 DNA only, 48 bases that are in frame from base 1.